These T cell receptor beta chains were read from a single sample in a study of blood T cell repertoires in COVID-19. Only in-frame clones appear in the TCRdb table, and some are missing; sequencing was by immunoSEQ multiplex PCR. The profile shows some 220,000 clones, around 81% of them singletons. The specimen sequenced was peripheral blood. The receptor source for this set is a human donor in a cohort sampled during active COVID-19. The CDR3 runs from the conserved cysteine through the conserved F or W. A D gene is named only where the DNA matches it firmly. Clone size appears in some rows only: once, few, many, or a class for an expanded clone.

J gene: TRBJ2-6; D gene: TRBD1; clone size: .; V gene: TRBV4-2; CDR3 DNA: TGTGCCAGCAGCCAACGAGGACAGGGGGCCGATGGGGCCAACGTCCTGACTTTC; CDR3 protein: CASSQRGQGADGANVLTF
J gene: TRBJ2-7; D gene: .; clone size: .; V gene: TRBV2; CDR3 DNA: TGTGCCAGCATCCGAAGGGGAGGCTACGAGCAGTACTTC; CDR3 protein: CASIRRGGYEQYF
J gene: TRBJ1-2; D gene: .; clone size: .; V gene: TRBV6-5; CDR3 DNA: TGTGCCAGCAGTCAGGGGTACGGCTATGGCTACACCTTC; CDR3 protein: CASSQGYGYGYTF
J gene: TRBJ2-3; D gene: TRBD2; clone size: .; V gene: TRBV7-9; CDR3 DNA: TGTGCCAGCAGCCATAGGGGGTCTAGCGGGATTACAGATACGCAGTATTTT; CDR3 protein: CASSHRGSSGITDTQYF
J gene: TRBJ2-1; D gene: TRBD2; clone size: .; V gene: TRBV3-1/TRBV3-2; CDR3 DNA: TGTGCCAGCAGCCAATATCGGGGAGCGGGGGGGTTCAATGAGCAGTTCTTC; CDR3 protein: CASSQYRGAGGFNEQFF
J gene: TRBJ1-2; D gene: .; clone size: once; V gene: TRBV29-1; CDR3 DNA: TGCAGCGTTGAAGAGTTCCGGGACTATGGCTACACCTTC; CDR3 protein: CSVEEFRDYGYTF
J gene: TRBJ1-1; D gene: TRBD1; clone size: .; V gene: TRBV7-9; CDR3 DNA: TGTGCCAGCAGACAAGACAGGGCGAACACTGAAGCTTTCTTT; CDR3 protein: CASRQDRANTEAFF
J gene: TRBJ2-1; D gene: .; clone size: .; V gene: TRBV5-4; CDR3 DNA: TGTGCCAGCAGCTTGGGGGGGCCCGCCACTGAGCAGTTCTTC; CDR3 protein: CASSLGGPATEQFF
J gene: TRBJ1-2; D gene: TRBD1; clone size: .; V gene: TRBV4-1; CDR3 DNA: TGCGCCAGCAGCCAAACCGAGGGGGACAGGGTCTATGGCTACACCTTC; CDR3 protein: CASSQTEGDRVYGYTF
J gene: TRBJ2-2; D gene: .; clone size: .; V gene: TRBV11-3; CDR3 DNA: TGTGCCAGCAGCCCCAGGAACGGGGAGCTGTTTTTT; CDR3 protein: CASSPRNGELFF
J gene: TRBJ2-2; D gene: .; clone size: .; V gene: TRBV18; CDR3 DNA: TGTGCCAGCTCACCAGTAGCCGCGAACACCGGGGAGCTGTTTTTT; CDR3 protein: CASSPVAANTGELFF
J gene: TRBJ1-5; D gene: .; clone size: .; V gene: TRBV23-1; CDR3 DNA: TGCGCCACCCGCCGGGGAGACAATCAGCCCCAGCATTTT; CDR3 protein: CATRRGDNQPQHF
J gene: TRBJ1-2; D gene: .; clone size: once; V gene: TRBV10-3; CDR3 DNA: TGTGCCATCACTGAGGGGCGTGGCTATGGCTACACCTTC; CDR3 protein: CAITEGRGYGYTF
J gene: TRBJ1-2; D gene: TRBD1; clone size: .; V gene: TRBV11-3; CDR3 DNA: TGTGCCAGCAGCTTTCCGGGACAGCAAAACTATGGCTACACCTTC; CDR3 protein: CASSFPGQQNYGYTF
J gene: TRBJ1-2; D gene: TRBD1; clone size: .; V gene: TRBV29-1; CDR3 DNA: TGCAGCGTCGTCCCGGGACAGGGATTGGGCAGCTATGGCTACACCTTC; CDR3 protein: CSVVPGQGLGSYGYTF
J gene: TRBJ1-5; D gene: TRBD1; clone size: .; V gene: TRBV19; CDR3 DNA: TGTGCCAGTAGGTCAACCGGGACAGGTAATCAGCCCCAGCATTTT; CDR3 protein: CASRSTGTGNQPQHF
J gene: TRBJ1-5; D gene: .; clone size: .; V gene: TRBV19; CDR3 DNA: TGTGCCAGTAGTATGACGAGGACGGGAAATCAGCCCCAGCATTTT; CDR3 protein: CASSMTRTGNQPQHF
J gene: TRBJ1-5; D gene: .; clone size: .; V gene: TRBV5-5; CDR3 DNA: TGTGCCAGCAGCTTGGGTGAGGGACTAATCGATCAGCCCCAGCATTTT; CDR3 protein: CASSLGEGLIDQPQHF
J gene: TRBJ2-5; D gene: .; clone size: .; V gene: TRBV5-1; CDR3 DNA: TGCGCCAGCAGTTTCGCGGATGGTAGCGGCCAAGAGACCCAGTACTTC; CDR3 protein: CASSFADGSGQETQYF
J gene: TRBJ2-1; D gene: TRBD2; clone size: .; V gene: TRBV19; CDR3 DNA: TGTGCCAGTAGTATGCGGGGGGGATACAATGAGCAGTTCTTC; CDR3 protein: CASSMRGGYNEQFF
J gene: TRBJ2-3; D gene: .; clone size: .; V gene: TRBV7-8; CDR3 DNA: TGTGCCAGCAGCTTAGGTACGGGGATCACAGATACGCAGTATTTT; CDR3 protein: CASSLGTGITDTQYF
J gene: TRBJ2-3; D gene: .; clone size: .; V gene: TRBV7-9; CDR3 DNA: TGTGCCAGCAGCTCGGCCCGAGGGCTTGCAGATACGCAGTATTTT; CDR3 protein: CASSSARGLADTQYF
J gene: TRBJ2-2; D gene: TRBD1; clone size: once; V gene: TRBV27; CDR3 DNA: TGTGCCAGCAGTTTATTGGGGACAGGGGCGCACACCGGGGAGCTGTTTTTT; CDR3 protein: CASSLLGTGAHTGELFF
J gene: TRBJ2-7; D gene: TRBD1; clone size: .; V gene: TRBV3-1/TRBV3-2; CDR3 DNA: TGTGCCAGCAGCCTCGCTGGACAGGTCTCCTACGAGCAGTACTTC; CDR3 protein: CASSLAGQVSYEQYF
J gene: TRBJ2-5; D gene: .; clone size: .; V gene: TRBV2; CDR3 DNA: TGTGCCAGCAGTGAAGGGCTAGAAGAGACCCAGTACTTC; CDR3 protein: CASSEGLEETQYF
J gene: TRBJ2-7; D gene: TRBD1; clone size: few; V gene: TRBV5-6; CDR3 DNA: TGTGCCAGCAGCTTCGAGTCGGGACAGGGGGCGCGCGAGCAGTACTTC; CDR3 protein: CASSFESGQGAREQYF
J gene: TRBJ1-1; D gene: .; clone size: .; V gene: TRBV7-2; CDR3 DNA: TGTGCCAGCAAACGGGGGGTGGCAGTCACTGAAGCTTTCTTT; CDR3 protein: CASKRGVAVTEAFF